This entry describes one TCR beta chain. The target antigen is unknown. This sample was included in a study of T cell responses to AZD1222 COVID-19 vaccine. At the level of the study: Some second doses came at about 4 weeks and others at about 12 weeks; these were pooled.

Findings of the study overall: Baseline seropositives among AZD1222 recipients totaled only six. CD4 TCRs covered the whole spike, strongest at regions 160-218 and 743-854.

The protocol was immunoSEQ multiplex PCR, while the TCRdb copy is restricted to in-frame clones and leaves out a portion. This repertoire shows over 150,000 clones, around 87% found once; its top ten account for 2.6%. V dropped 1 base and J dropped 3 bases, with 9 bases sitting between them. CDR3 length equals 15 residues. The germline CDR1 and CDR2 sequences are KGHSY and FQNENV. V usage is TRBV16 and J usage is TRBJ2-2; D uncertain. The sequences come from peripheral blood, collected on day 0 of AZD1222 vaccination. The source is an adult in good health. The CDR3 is CASSQFRQYTGELFF. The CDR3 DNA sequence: TGTGCCAGCAGCCAATTCAGGCAGTACACCGGGGAGCTGTTTTTT. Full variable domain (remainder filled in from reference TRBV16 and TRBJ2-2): GEEVAQTPKHLVRGEGQKAKLYCAPIKGHSYVFWYQQVLKNEFKFLISFQNENVFDETGMPKERFSAKCLPNSPCSLEIQATKLEDSAVYFCASSQFRQYTGELFFGEGSRLTVL.